This T cell receptor (beta chain) was observed in a study of control samples from healthy donors and cancer patients. Looked up from germline, CDR1 is LGHNT and CDR2 is FRNRAP. The CDR3 covers 15 residues. V lost 5 bases and J lost 3; bases outside the gene matches: 5. The protocol was immunoSEQ multiplex PCR, while the TCRdb copy is restricted to in-frame clones and leaves out a portion. The sample records about 89,000 clones, more than 70% being singletons. The clonotype comes from a woman aged 40 to 50 in good health. The sample consisted of blood. The chain links TRBV12-5 to TRBJ2-3, with TRBD1 matching over 10 bases. The DNA for the CDR3 is TGTGCTAGTGGTCTTGGGGACAGGGGAACAGATACGCAGTATTTT. Amino acid sequence: CASGLGDRGTDTQYF.